The 4 T cell receptor beta chains below were found in one sample sequenced in a study of T cell repertoires in cytomegalovirus infection. One entry per CDR3 protein results from TCRdb running MiXCR on the reads. This sample carries around 530,000 distinct CDR3 sequences, about 17% of them seen once, and the ten largest clones take approximately 24%. Sample: CD8+ T cells from PBMCs. These receptors originate from a human donor in good health (CMV status not recorded). Some clones in this sample may be carry-over from other donors' samples.

As regards this clonotype: A clone one base away is much larger, so this may be a read error. Because it lacks the conserved phenylalanine or tryptophan at the end, this CDR3 is likely a read error. The chain joins TRBV19 to TRBJ2-1, with D perhaps TRBD2 (5 bases). This CDR3 is 17 amino acids long. CDR1 is LNHDA and CDR2 is SQIVND in the germline V gene (reference sequence). The V end was cut by 5 bases, the J end by 6 bases, with 23 bases between. The CDR3 protein is CASSPTPGSPFGNEQFL. The CDR3 DNA follows: TGTGCCAGTAGTCCAACCCCGGGGAGTCCCTTTGGCAATGAGCAGTTCTTA.

This clonotype has more than one count but fewer than ten. This chain joins TRBV19 and TRBJ2-6; D gene uncertain. Germline-derived CDR1 and CDR2 are LNHDA and SQIVND (reference sequence). The V end lost 1 base, the J end lost 4 bases, and 14 bases lay between the germline ends. There are 17 residues in the CDR3. The CDR3 loop reads CASSIGSRAPGANVLTF. CDR3 in DNA: TGTGCCAGTAGTATAGGATCCCGGGCTCCAGGGGCCAACGTCCTGACTTTC.

In this sample, this clonotype turned up many times. V gene TRBV12-3 or TRBV12-4 combines with J gene TRBJ2-4; the D is unclear. V lost 4 bases, J lost 4 bases, and 17 bases lay in between. The CDR3 is made up of 16 amino acids. The CDR3 region is CASSSALLIEKNIQYF. The CDR3 coding sequence is TGTGCCAGCAGTTCGGCCCTACTAATCGAAAAAAACATTCAGTACTTC.

This clonotype has only a few counts. A read error may explain this, as a much larger clone is one base away. The chain is built from TRBV7-9 and TRBJ2-1; TRBD2 might be the D (6 bases). The CDR3 is 13 residues long. The V gene lost 1 base and the J gene lost 10 bases, with 11 bases spanning the gap. Germline CDR1 is SEHNR and CDR2 is FQNEAQ (reference sequence). The CDR3 DNA sequence: TGTGCCAGCAGCTTAGTGGGGGGTGAAGAGCAGTTCTTC. Amino acids: CASSLVGGEEQFF.